This is a list of T cell receptor beta chains from one sample in a study of T cell repertoires in cytomegalovirus infection. Their antigens remain unidentified. TCRdb re-analysed the reads in MiXCR, keeping a single row per CDR3 protein. This sample has about 69,000 distinct CDR3 sequences, with about 26% found just once. This material consisted of CD8+ T cells from cultured PBMCs, taken from culture after CMV antigen stimulation. Receptor source: a human donor in good health (CMV status not recorded). Some clones in this sample may be carry-over from other donors' samples. CDR3s include the opening cysteine and the closing phenylalanine or tryptophan. Each record gives: V gene, J gene, clone size, D gene, CDR3 protein, CDR3 DNA. The D gene is left open where the match is weak. Part of the rows lack a size; the others show once, few, many or a class for expanded clones.

V gene: TRBV27
J gene: TRBJ2-3
clone size: .
D gene: .
CDR3 protein: CASSLSPFTDTQYF
CDR3 DNA: TGTGCCAGCAGTTTATCTCCCTTCACAGATACGCAGTATTTT

V gene: TRBV27
J gene: TRBJ1-1
clone size: .
D gene: .
CDR3 protein: CASSFMGMGPEAFF
CDR3 DNA: TGTGCCAGCAGTTTTATGGGTATGGGGCCGGAAGCTTTCTTT

V gene: TRBV2
J gene: TRBJ2-1
clone size: .
D gene: TRBD1
CDR3 protein: CASSESDREYNEQFF
CDR3 DNA: TGTGCCAGCAGTGAATCGGACAGGGAATACAATGAGCAGTTCTTC

V gene: TRBV11-3
J gene: TRBJ2-7
clone size: .
D gene: TRBD2
CDR3 protein: CASSLGTSGATYEQYF
CDR3 DNA: TGTGCCAGCAGCTTAGGTACTAGCGGGGCAACCTACGAGCAGTACTTC

V gene: TRBV6-5
J gene: TRBJ1-1
clone size: few
D gene: TRBD1
CDR3 protein: CASSRGQANTEAFF
CDR3 DNA: TGTGCCAGCAGTCGGGGACAGGCGAACACTGAAGCTTTCTTT

V gene: TRBV6-2/TRBV6-3
J gene: TRBJ1-5
clone size: .
D gene: TRBD1
CDR3 protein: CASSYPGQGAWFDQPQHF
CDR3 DNA: TGTGCCAGCAGTTACCCCGGACAGGGGGCATGGTTCGATCAGCCCCAGCATTTT

V gene: TRBV25-1
J gene: TRBJ1-2
clone size: .
D gene: .
CDR3 protein: CASETDRNGYTF
CDR3 DNA: TGTGCCAGCGAAACGGACCGAAATGGCTACACCTTC

V gene: TRBV20-1
J gene: TRBJ2-3
clone size: many
D gene: TRBD2
CDR3 protein: CSARDSGRAGDTQYF
CDR3 DNA: TGCAGTGCTAGAGACAGCGGGAGGGCCGGAGATACGCAGTATTTT

V gene: TRBV28
J gene: TRBJ2-7
clone size: few
D gene: TRBD1
CDR3 protein: CASSFPSMRGQAPYEQYF
CDR3 DNA: TGTGCCAGCAGTTTCCCGTCGATGCGGGGACAGGCTCCCTACGAGCAGTACTTC

V gene: TRBV28
J gene: TRBJ2-7
clone size: .
D gene: TRBD2
CDR3 protein: CASGLAGPYEQYF
CDR3 DNA: TGTGCCAGCGGACTAGCGGGCCCCTACGAGCAGTACTTC

V gene: TRBV5-6
J gene: TRBJ2-7
clone size: .
D gene: .
CDR3 protein: CASSLEADEQYF
CDR3 DNA: TGTGCCAGCAGCTTGGAAGCCGACGAGCAGTACTTC

V gene: TRBV11-2
J gene: TRBJ2-4
clone size: .
D gene: .
CDR3 protein: CASSLDRDGNIQYF
CDR3 DNA: TGTGCCAGCAGCTTAGACAGGGATGGAAACATTCAGTACTTC

V gene: TRBV4-3
J gene: TRBJ1-4
clone size: .
D gene: .
CDR3 protein: CASSQESGIYIGTNEKLFF
CDR3 DNA: TGCGCCAGCAGCCAAGAGTCAGGGATTTATATTGGGACTAATGAAAAACTGTTTTTT

V gene: TRBV6-6
J gene: TRBJ2-5
clone size: few
D gene: TRBD2
CDR3 protein: CASSWTSGSGETQYF
CDR3 DNA: TGTGCCAGCAGTTGGACTAGCGGGAGTGGAGAGACCCAGTACTTC

V gene: TRBV19
J gene: TRBJ2-1
clone size: few
D gene: TRBD1
CDR3 protein: CASSTPSLTGGASFYNEQFF
CDR3 DNA: TGTGCCAGTAGTACGCCTTCCCTGACAGGGGGCGCGTCTTTCTACAATGAGCAGTTCTTC

V gene: TRBV7-9
J gene: TRBJ1-6
clone size: .
D gene: .
CDR3 protein: CASSSDGRGPELHNSPLHF
CDR3 DNA: TGTGCCAGCAGCTCAGACGGTCGAGGTCCAGAACTTCATAATTCACCCCTCCACTTT

V gene: TRBV5-1
J gene: TRBJ2-3
clone size: many
D gene: .
CDR3 protein: CASMSGSTDTQYF
CDR3 DNA: TGCGCCAGCATGAGCGGGAGCACAGATACGCAGTATTTT

V gene: TRBV20-1
J gene: TRBJ2-3
clone size: few
D gene: .
CDR3 protein: CSASGGLTDTQYF
CDR3 DNA: TGCAGTGCTAGCGGGGGGCTCACAGATACGCAGTATTTT

V gene: TRBV9
J gene: TRBJ1-2
clone size: medium-sized
D gene: .
CDR3 protein: CASSVGVGATNYGYTF
CDR3 DNA: TGTGCCAGCAGCGTTGGGGTGGGGGCGACTAACTATGGCTACACCTTC

V gene: TRBV7-9
J gene: TRBJ1-1
clone size: few
D gene: .
CDR3 protein: CASSLYEAFF
CDR3 DNA: TGTGCCAGCAGCTTGTACGAAGCTTTCTTT

V gene: TRBV2
J gene: TRBJ1-1
clone size: many
D gene: TRBD1
CDR3 protein: CASSDYQGVDTEAFF
CDR3 DNA: TGTGCCAGCAGTGATTATCAGGGGGTGGACACTGAAGCTTTCTTT

V gene: TRBV4-2
J gene: TRBJ2-3
clone size: many
D gene: TRBD2
CDR3 protein: CASSQELVAGASTDTQYF
CDR3 DNA: TGTGCCAGCAGCCAAGAATTGGTAGCGGGGGCCAGCACAGATACGCAGTATTTT

V gene: TRBV12-3/TRBV12-4
J gene: TRBJ2-3
clone size: few
D gene: TRBD2
CDR3 protein: CASSSLAGGRKDTQYF
CDR3 DNA: TGTGCCAGCAGTTCACTAGCGGGGGGGCGCAAAGATACGCAGTATTTT

V gene: TRBV5-1
J gene: TRBJ2-1
clone size: .
D gene: .
CDR3 protein: CANSHPGGDAGNEQFF
CDR3 DNA: TGCGCCAACAGCCACCCAGGGGGGGATGCCGGGAATGAGCAGTTCTTC

V gene: TRBV9
J gene: TRBJ2-2
clone size: .
D gene: TRBD2
CDR3 protein: CASSAPSGTGELFF
CDR3 DNA: TGTGCCAGCAGCGCTCCTAGCGGCACCGGGGAGCTGTTTTTT

V gene: TRBV19
J gene: TRBJ2-2
clone size: once
D gene: .
CDR3 protein: CASSILGKNTGELFF
CDR3 DNA: TGTGCCAGTAGTATTTTGGGGAAGAACACCGGGGAGCTGTTTTTT

V gene: TRBV7-8
J gene: TRBJ2-1
clone size: .
D gene: TRBD2
CDR3 protein: CASSTYPSGRYNEQFF
CDR3 DNA: TGTGCCAGCAGCACCTATCCTAGCGGGAGGTACAATGAGCAGTTCTTC

V gene: TRBV7-8
J gene: TRBJ2-2
clone size: .
D gene: TRBD1
CDR3 protein: CASSLVPGTGFYTGELFF
CDR3 DNA: TGTGCCAGCAGCTTAGTACCGGGGACAGGGTTCTACACCGGGGAGCTGTTTTTT

V gene: TRBV18
J gene: TRBJ1-1
clone size: .
D gene: .
CDR3 protein: CASSQSGNTEAFF
CDR3 DNA: TGTGCCAGCTCACAATCGGGGAACACTGAAGCTTTCTTT

V gene: TRBV9
J gene: TRBJ2-2
clone size: few
D gene: .
CDR3 protein: CAGGDAGTGELFF
CDR3 DNA: TGTGCCGGTGGGGATGCGGGAACCGGGGAGCTGTTTTTT

V gene: TRBV6-5
J gene: TRBJ2-2
clone size: .
D gene: TRBD1
CDR3 protein: CASSYSTGLNTGELFF
CDR3 DNA: TGTGCCAGCAGTTACTCGACAGGGCTGAACACCGGGGAGCTGTTTTTT

V gene: TRBV7-9
J gene: TRBJ1-4
clone size: once
D gene: .
CDR3 protein: CASSLVSTNEKLFF
CDR3 DNA: TGTGCCAGCAGCTTAGTATCAACTAATGAAAAACTGTTTTTT

V gene: TRBV12-3/TRBV12-4
J gene: TRBJ2-1
clone size: .
D gene: TRBD2
CDR3 protein: CASSHDRLADYNEQFF
CDR3 DNA: TGTGCCAGCAGTCACGACCGACTAGCGGACTACAATGAGCAGTTCTTC

V gene: TRBV6-1
J gene: TRBJ2-3
clone size: few
D gene: TRBD2
CDR3 protein: CASSEALGGRTDTQYF
CDR3 DNA: TGTGCCAGCAGTGAAGCCCTGGGGGGGAGAACAGATACGCAGTATTTT

V gene: TRBV7-8
J gene: TRBJ2-1
clone size: few
D gene: .
CDR3 protein: CASSLAISTSFVEQFF
CDR3 DNA: TGTGCCAGCAGCTTAGCTATTAGCACGAGTTTTGTTGAGCAGTTCTTC

V gene: TRBV7-8
J gene: TRBJ2-5
clone size: .
D gene: TRBD2
CDR3 protein: CASSLVAGLQETQYF
CDR3 DNA: TGTGCCAGCAGCCTCGTAGCGGGCCTGCAAGAGACCCAGTACTTC

V gene: TRBV28
J gene: TRBJ2-2
clone size: few
D gene: .
CDR3 protein: CASSFGPLRELFF
CDR3 DNA: TGTGCCAGCAGTTTTGGCCCCCTCCGGGAGCTGTTTTTT

V gene: TRBV28
J gene: TRBJ2-7
clone size: .
D gene: TRBD1
CDR3 protein: CATKGQVDPYEQYF
CDR3 DNA: TGTGCCACCAAGGGACAGGTCGATCCCTACGAGCAGTACTTC

V gene: TRBV20-1
J gene: TRBJ2-1
clone size: many
D gene: .
CDR3 protein: CSAVRESSYNEQFF
CDR3 DNA: TGCAGTGCTGTTAGGGAGAGCTCCTACAATGAGCAGTTCTTC

V gene: TRBV12-3/TRBV12-4
J gene: TRBJ1-1
clone size: .
D gene: .
CDR3 protein: CASSILRLAENTEAFF
CDR3 DNA: TGTGCCAGCAGTATACTCAGGCTGGCAGAAAACACTGAAGCTTTCTTT

V gene: TRBV19
J gene: TRBJ2-7
clone size: few
D gene: TRBD1
CDR3 protein: CASSDRGDLSYEQYF
CDR3 DNA: TGTGCCAGTAGCGACAGGGGGGATTTATCCTACGAGCAGTACTTC

V gene: TRBV29-1
J gene: TRBJ1-1
clone size: .
D gene: .
CDR3 protein: CSVERGRTEAFF
CDR3 DNA: TGCAGCGTTGAAAGGGGGAGGACTGAAGCTTTCTTT

V gene: TRBV4-1
J gene: TRBJ2-1
clone size: few
D gene: .
CDR3 protein: CASSQGNNEQFF
CDR3 DNA: TGCGCCAGCAGCCAAGGTAACAATGAGCAGTTCTTC

V gene: TRBV12-3/TRBV12-4
J gene: TRBJ1-5
clone size: many
D gene: .
CDR3 protein: CASSLGGGNQPQHF
CDR3 DNA: TGTGCCAGCAGTTTGGGTGGGGGGAATCAGCCCCAGCATTTT

V gene: TRBV7-3
J gene: TRBJ2-3
clone size: .
D gene: .
CDR3 protein: CASEVTDTQYF
CDR3 DNA: TGTGCCAGCGAGGTCACAGATACGCAGTATTTT

V gene: TRBV6-2/TRBV6-3
J gene: TRBJ1-4
clone size: .
D gene: TRBD1
CDR3 protein: CASNVDRAEKLFF
CDR3 DNA: TGTGCCAGCAACGTCGACAGGGCGGAAAAACTGTTTTTT

V gene: TRBV6-6
J gene: TRBJ2-7
clone size: .
D gene: TRBD1
CDR3 protein: CASRQGIYEQYF
CDR3 DNA: TGTGCCAGCAGACAGGGGATCTACGAGCAGTACTTC